Included here is one T cell receptor (beta chain) sequence, with context. Its antigen remains unidentified. Per the germline V gene, CDR1 is MGHDK and CDR2 is SYGVNS. The CDR3 has 15 amino acids. V was trimmed by 0 bases and J by 5 bases, leaving 13 bases between them. Generated by immunoSEQ multiplex PCR, the TCRdb table keeps only in-frame clones and is missing some. The repertoire consists of 25,000 or so clones, with approximately 88% occurring once and the leading ten covering approximately 9.5%. The data were obtained in a study of OX40 agonist ivuxolimab in advanced cancers. About the research overall: Patients got intravenous ivuxolimab at 0.01 to 10 mg/kg every 2 weeks. Patients treated during dose escalation were battling hepatocellular carcinoma, melanoma, renal cell or head and neck cancer. Points from the study as a whole: Clonal expansion in partial responders at 0.1-3.0 mg/kg ranked among the lowest.

The source is an adult with an advanced solid tumor such as melanoma, head and neck, liver or kidney cancer. The V call is TRBV25-1, the J call TRBJ1-2; perhaps TRBD1 as D (5 bases). The material was CD4+ or CD8+ T cells sorted from blood, obtained in a trial of the OX40 agonist ivuxolimab. The CDR3 loop reads CASSEYRGGSYGYTF. For the CDR3, the DNA is TGTGCCAGCAGTGAATACCGCGGGGGGAGTTATGGCTACACCTTC.